The 9 T cell receptor beta chains in this list originate from one sample, sequenced in a study of T cells in Graves' hyperthyroidism and ophthalmopathy. There were TCR beta CDR3 regions amplified from RNA transcripts. HTBI primers were used for first-round RT-PCR of the TCR CDR3. TCRdb recomputed calls from the multiplex PCR reads with MiXCR, one row per CDR3 protein. This sample carries roughly 740,000 distinct CDR3 sequences, around 15% of them seen once, and the ten largest clones take around 7.7%. The sequenced sample consisted of blood. All receptors derive from a young man with Graves' hyperthyroidism.

Only a few counts were recorded for this clonotype. The chain combines TRBV29-1 with TRBJ1-1; 7 nucleotides agree with TRBD1. CDR3 length: 14 residues. The ends lost 0 bases at V and 6 bases at J; junction bases unmatched: 7. CDR1 is SQVTM, CDR2 ANQGSEA, per germline. The CDR3 sequence is CSVEDGDSRAEAFF. CDR3 in DNA: TGCAGCGTTGAAGACGGGGACAGTAGGGCTGAAGCTTTCTTT.

The chain employs TRBV6-2 or TRBV6-3 and TRBJ1-5, with D tentatively TRBD1 (5 bases). Germline CDR1 and CDR2: MNHEY and SVGEGT. The CDR3 covers 14 residues. V lost 8 bases and J lost 4, with 15 bases in between. The DNA of the CDR3 is TGTGCCAGCGGGAGGAGGGGTTTAAATCAGCCCCAGCATTTT. It codes for CASGRRGLNQPQHF.

This clonotype came up many times. This chain uses TRBV7-6 with TRBJ2-6, with D unclear. The germline CDR1 and CDR2 sequences are SGHVS and FNYEAQ. This CDR3 contains 17 residues. The V end was cut by 5 bases, the J end by 4 bases, with 18 bases between. The CDR3 reads CASSPTGGQRGANVLTF. CDR3 sequence (DNA): TGTGCCAGCAGCCCGACCGGCGGTCAAAGGGGGGCCAACGTCCTGACTTTC.

This clonotype was seen more than once but under ten times. This sequence joins TRBV7-3 and TRBJ2-1; 14 nucleotides line up with TRBD2. With 4 bases clipped from V and 4 bases from J, the junction kept 3 bases outside the gene matches. Germline V gives CDR1 SGHTA, CDR2 FQGTGA. CDR3 length: 16 residues. The CDR3 DNA follows: TGTGCCAGCAGCTCGACTAGCGGGAGGGGGTACAATGAGCAGTTCTTC. Protein product: CASSSTSGRGYNEQFF.

This clonotype showed up many times. V usage is TRBV20-1 and J usage is TRBJ1-1; D may be TRBD1 (6 bases). The CDR3 totals 12 residues. V gave up 6 bases and J gave up 4 bases, with 12 bases separating them. The germline gives CDR1 DFQATT, CDR2 SNEGSKA (reference sequence). The CDR3 region has the DNA TGCAGTGCCAAGGGGGGGTCCACTGAAGCTTTCTTT. This gives the protein CSAKGGSTEAFF.

This clonotype was recorded many times. The V and J genes are TRBV20-1 and TRBJ2-3, with 12 positions matching TRBD1. V lost 0 bases to trimming and J lost 5 bases; unmatched junction nucleotides: 6. The CDR3 has 16 residues. The germline V gene has CDR1 DFQATT and CDR2 SNEGSKA (reference sequence). The CDR3 nucleotides read TGCAGTGCTAGAGATAGGGACAGGGGGCTTGGAGATACGCAGTATTTT. Its protein product is CSARDRDRGLGDTQYF.

The chain recombines TRBV4-1 with TRBJ1-2; 12 bases fit TRBD1. This CDR3 is 16 amino acids long. V lost 4 bases to trimming and J lost 7 bases; unmatched junction nucleotides: 10. Germline CDR1 reads MGHRA; CDR2 reads YSYEKL. The CDR3 DNA reads as TGCGCCAGCAGCCCAAGTGGTCGGGACAGGGGGCCTGGCTACACCTTC. Amino acid sequence: CASSPSGRDRGPGYTF.

This clonotype was picked up a small number of times. The CDR3 sequence: CASSLALAAALSGSYNEQFF. CDR3 DNA sequence: TGTGCCAGCAGCTTAGCGCTGGCGGCGGCCCTATCTGGGAGCTACAATGAGCAGTTCTTC. The J gene is TRBJ2-1, the V gene TRBV7-9; D is perhaps TRBD2 (5 bases). This CDR3 is 20 amino acids long. Trimming shortened V by 0 bases and J by 3 bases, and 24 bases separated the two germline ends. Germline CDR1 reads SEHNR; CDR2 reads FQNEAQ (reference sequence).

The chain links TRBV28 to TRBJ2-7; D call uncertain. This CDR3 is 12 amino acids long. The germline gives CDR1 MDHEN, CDR2 SYDVKM. V gave up 8 bases and J gave up 5 bases, with 13 bases separating them. CDR3 sequence (DNA): TGTGCCAGCGGTCCGGCCGCCCACGAGCAGTACTTC. Protein: CASGPAAHEQYF.